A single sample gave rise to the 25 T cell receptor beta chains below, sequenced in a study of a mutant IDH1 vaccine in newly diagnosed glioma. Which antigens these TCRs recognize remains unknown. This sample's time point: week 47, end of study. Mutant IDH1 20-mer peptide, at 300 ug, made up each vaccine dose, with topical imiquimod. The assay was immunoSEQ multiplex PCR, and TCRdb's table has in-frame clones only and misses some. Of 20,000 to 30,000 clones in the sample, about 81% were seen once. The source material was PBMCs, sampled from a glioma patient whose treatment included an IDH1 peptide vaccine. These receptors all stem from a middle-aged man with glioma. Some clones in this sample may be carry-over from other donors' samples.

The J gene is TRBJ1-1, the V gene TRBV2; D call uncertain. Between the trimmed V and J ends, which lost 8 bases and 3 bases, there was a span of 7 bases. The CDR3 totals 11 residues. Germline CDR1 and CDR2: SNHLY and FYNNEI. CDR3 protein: CASSTDTEAFF. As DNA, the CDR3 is TGTGCCAGCTCAACAGACACTGAAGCTTTCTTT.

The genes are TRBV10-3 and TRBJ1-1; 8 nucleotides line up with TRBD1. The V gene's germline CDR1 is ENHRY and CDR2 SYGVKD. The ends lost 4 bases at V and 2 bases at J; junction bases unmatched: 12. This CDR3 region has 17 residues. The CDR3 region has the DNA TGTGCCATCAGTGGCTTATGGTTGGGGACAGGCAACACTGAAGCTTTCTTT. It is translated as CAISGLWLGTGNTEAFF.

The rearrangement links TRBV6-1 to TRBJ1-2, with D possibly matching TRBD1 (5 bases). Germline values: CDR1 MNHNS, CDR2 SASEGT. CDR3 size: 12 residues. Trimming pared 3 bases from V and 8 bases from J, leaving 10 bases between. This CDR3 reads CASSEGEGGYTF. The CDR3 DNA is TGTGCCAGCAGTGAGGGGGAGGGAGGCTACACCTTC.

The CDR3 nucleotides read TGTGCCAGCAGCGGGGACAGATACACTGAAGCTTTCTTT. Translating it yields CASSGDRYTEAFF. The chain is built from TRBV27 and TRBJ1-1; 7 bases agree with TRBD1. CDR3 size: 13 residues. The ends lost 6 bases at V and 3 bases at J; junction bases unmatched: 4. Per the germline V gene, CDR1 is MNHEY and CDR2 is SMNVEV (reference sequence).

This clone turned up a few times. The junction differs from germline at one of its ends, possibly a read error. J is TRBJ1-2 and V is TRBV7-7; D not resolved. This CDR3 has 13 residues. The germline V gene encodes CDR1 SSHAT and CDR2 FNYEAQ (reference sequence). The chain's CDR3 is CASSVRDRVKGTF. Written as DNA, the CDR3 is TGTGCTAGCAGCGTGCGCGACCGAGTAAAAGGCACCTTC.

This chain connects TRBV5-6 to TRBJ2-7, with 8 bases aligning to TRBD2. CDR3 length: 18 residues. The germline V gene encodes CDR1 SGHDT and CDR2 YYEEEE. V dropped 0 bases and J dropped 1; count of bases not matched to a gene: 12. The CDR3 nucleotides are TGTGCCAGCAGCTTGGTCGGGGGGGCTAGCGCAGGATCCTACGAGCAGTACTTC. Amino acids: CASSLVGGASAGSYEQYF.

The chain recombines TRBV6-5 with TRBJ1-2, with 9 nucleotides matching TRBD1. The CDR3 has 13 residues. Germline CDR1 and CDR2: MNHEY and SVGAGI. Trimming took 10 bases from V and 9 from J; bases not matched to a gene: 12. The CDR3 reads CAIGGGTGWSYTF. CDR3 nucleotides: TGTGCCATTGGTGGGGGGACAGGGTGGAGCTACACCTTC.

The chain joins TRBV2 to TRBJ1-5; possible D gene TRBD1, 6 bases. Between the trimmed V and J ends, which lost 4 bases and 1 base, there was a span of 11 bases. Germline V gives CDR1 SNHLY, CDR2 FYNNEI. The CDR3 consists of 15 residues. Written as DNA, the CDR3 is TGTGCCAGCAGTGGGGGCAGGGGAAGCAATCAGCCCCAGCATTTT. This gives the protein CASSGGRGSNQPQHF.

CDR3: CSVQTDTYEQYF. CDR3 DNA: TGCAGCGTTCAGACGGATACCTACGAGCAGTACTTC. The chain has TRBV29-1 and TRBJ2-7; D unresolved. The CDR3 consists of 12 residues. Trimming took 5 bases from V and 2 from J, leaving 10 bases between them. Germline V CDR1 and CDR2: SQVTM, ANQGSEA.

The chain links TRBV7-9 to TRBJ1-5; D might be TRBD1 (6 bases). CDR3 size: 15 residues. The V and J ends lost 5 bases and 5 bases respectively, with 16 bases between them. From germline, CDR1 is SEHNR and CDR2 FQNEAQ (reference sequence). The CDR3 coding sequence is TGTGCCAGCAGCCGAACAGGGAATCGGGATCAGCCCCAGCATTTT. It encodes CASSRTGNRDQPQHF.

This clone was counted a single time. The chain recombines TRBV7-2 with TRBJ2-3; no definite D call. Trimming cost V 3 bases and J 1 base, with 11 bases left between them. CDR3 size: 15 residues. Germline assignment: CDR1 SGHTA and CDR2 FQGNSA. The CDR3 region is CASSFVSAGTDTQYF. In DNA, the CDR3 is TGTGCCAGCAGCTTCGTCTCTGCGGGCACAGATACGCAGTATTTT. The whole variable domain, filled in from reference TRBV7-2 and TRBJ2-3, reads GAGVSQSPSNKVTEKGKDVELRCDPISGHTALYWYRQSLGQGLEFLIYFQGNSAPDKSGLPSDRFSAERTGGSVSTLTIQRTQQEDSAVYLCASSFVSAGTDTQYFGPGTRLTVL.

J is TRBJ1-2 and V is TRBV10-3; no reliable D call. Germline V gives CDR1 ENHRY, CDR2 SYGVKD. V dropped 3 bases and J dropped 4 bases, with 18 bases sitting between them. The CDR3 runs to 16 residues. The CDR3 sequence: CAISDEARALVYGYTF. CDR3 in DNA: TGTGCCATCAGTGATGAAGCCAGAGCGCTTGTCTATGGCTACACCTTC.

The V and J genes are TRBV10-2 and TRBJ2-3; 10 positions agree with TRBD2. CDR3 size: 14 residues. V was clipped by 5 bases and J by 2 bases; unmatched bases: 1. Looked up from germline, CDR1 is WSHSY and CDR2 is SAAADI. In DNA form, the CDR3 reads TGCGCCAGCAGTCTAGCGGGGGACACAGATACGCAGTATTTT. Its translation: CASSLAGDTDTQYF.

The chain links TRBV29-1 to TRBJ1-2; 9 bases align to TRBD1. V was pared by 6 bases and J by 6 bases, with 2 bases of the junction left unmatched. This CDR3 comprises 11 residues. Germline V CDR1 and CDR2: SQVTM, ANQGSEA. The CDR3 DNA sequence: TGCAGCGTGGGACAGGGAAATGGCTACACCTTC. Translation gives CSVGQGNGYTF.

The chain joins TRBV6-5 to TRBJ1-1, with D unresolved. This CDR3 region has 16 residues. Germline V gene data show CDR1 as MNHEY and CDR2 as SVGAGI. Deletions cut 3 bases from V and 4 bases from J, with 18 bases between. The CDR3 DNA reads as TGTGCCAGCAGTTATGGTCAGTCACCCGCGGCCACTGAAGCTTTCTTT. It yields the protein CASSYGQSPAATEAFF.

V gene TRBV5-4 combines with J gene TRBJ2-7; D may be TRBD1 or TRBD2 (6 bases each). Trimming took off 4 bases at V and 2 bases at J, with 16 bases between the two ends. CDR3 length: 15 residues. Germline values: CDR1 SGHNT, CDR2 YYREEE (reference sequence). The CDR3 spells CASSGGGPSTYEQYF. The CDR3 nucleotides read TGTGCCAGCAGCGGAGGGGGACCATCTACCTACGAGCAGTACTTC.

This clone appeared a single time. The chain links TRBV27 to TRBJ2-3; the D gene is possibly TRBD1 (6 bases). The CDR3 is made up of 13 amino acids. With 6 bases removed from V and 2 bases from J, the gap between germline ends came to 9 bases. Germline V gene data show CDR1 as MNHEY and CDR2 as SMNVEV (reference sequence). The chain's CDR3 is CASRRGSTDTQYF. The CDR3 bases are TGTGCCAGCAGGAGGGGGTCCACAGATACGCAGTATTTT.

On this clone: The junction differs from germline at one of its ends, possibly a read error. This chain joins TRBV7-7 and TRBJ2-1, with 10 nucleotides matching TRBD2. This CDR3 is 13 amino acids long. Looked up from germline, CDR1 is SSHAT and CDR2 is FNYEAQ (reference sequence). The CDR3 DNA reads TGTGCCAGCAGCCCTGGTAGCGGGGGGCTTGGGGTCTTC. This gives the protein CASSPGSGGLGVF.

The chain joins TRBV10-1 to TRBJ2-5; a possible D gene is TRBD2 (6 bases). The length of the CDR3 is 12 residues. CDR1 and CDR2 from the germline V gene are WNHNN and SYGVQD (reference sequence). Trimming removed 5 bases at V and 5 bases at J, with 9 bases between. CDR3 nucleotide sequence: TGCGCCAGCAGTCGGGACTCGGAGACCCAGTACTTC. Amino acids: CASSRDSETQYF.

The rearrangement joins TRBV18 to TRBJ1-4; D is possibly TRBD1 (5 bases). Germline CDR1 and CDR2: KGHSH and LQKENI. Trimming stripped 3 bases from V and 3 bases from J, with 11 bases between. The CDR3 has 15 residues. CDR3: CASSPGQSANEKLFF. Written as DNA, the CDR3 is TGTGCCAGCTCACCGGGGCAATCCGCTAATGAAAAACTGTTTTTT.

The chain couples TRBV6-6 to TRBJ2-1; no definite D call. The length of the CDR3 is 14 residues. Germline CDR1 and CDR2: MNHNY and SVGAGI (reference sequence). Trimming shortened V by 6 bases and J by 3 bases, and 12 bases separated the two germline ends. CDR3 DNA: TGTGCCAGCAGCCCGCTCTCGGGCTACAATGAGCAGTTCTTC. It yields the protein CASSPLSGYNEQFF.

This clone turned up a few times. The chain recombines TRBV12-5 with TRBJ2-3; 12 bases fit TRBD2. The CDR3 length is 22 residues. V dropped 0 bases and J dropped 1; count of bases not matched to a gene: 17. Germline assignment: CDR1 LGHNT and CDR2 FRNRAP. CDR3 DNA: TGTGCTAGTGGTTTGGTAACTCGACACATCCTAGCGGGGGGGCCGGGCACAGATACGCAGTATTTT. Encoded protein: CASGLVTRHILAGGPGTDTQYF.

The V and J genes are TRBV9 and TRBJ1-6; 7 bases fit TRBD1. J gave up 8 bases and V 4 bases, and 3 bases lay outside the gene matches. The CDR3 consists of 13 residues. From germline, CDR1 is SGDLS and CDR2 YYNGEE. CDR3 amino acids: CASSQGGDSPLHF. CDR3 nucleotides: TGTGCCAGCAGCCAGGGGGGAGATTCACCCCTCCACTTT.

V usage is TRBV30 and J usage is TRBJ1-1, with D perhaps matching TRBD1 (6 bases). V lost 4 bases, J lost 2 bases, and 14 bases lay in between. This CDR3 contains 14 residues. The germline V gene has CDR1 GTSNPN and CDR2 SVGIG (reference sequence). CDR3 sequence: CAWKWGHPNTEAFF. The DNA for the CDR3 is TGTGCCTGGAAATGGGGACATCCCAACACTGAAGCTTTCTTT.

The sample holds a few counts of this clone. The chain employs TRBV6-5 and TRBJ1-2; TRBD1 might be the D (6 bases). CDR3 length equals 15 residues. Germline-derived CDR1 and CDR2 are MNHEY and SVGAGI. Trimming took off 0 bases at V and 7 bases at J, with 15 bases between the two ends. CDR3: CASSYSGRTGSGYTF. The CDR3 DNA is TGTGCCAGCAGTTACTCAGGTCGAACAGGGAGTGGCTACACCTTC.